This T cell receptor (beta chain) was sequenced for a study of PD-1 blockade in classical Hodgkin lymphoma. The study, taken as a whole, reports: Reported findings placed baseline TCR diversity lower in newly diagnosed patients (compared with healthy donors).

Libraries were prepared by immunoSEQ multiplex PCR; TCRdb keeps only in-frame clonotypes and omits some of them. In the table there are 80,000 to 100,000 clones, roughly 79% of which are singletons. Every patient experienced relapse after autologous stem cell transplantation, and brentuximab vedotin exposure varied. This clone appeared a few times. Its antigen is still unknown. The CDR3 loop spans 14 amino acids. Germline assignment: CDR1 SGHRS and CDR2 YFSETQ. V was pared by 4 bases and J by 7 bases, with 4 bases of the junction left unmatched. The chain joins TRBV5-1 to TRBJ2-1; 11 positions agree with TRBD2. The sequenced sample was peripheral blood mononuclear cells (PBMCs), obtained before the second cycle of nivolumab. This clonotype originated in a human donor with classical Hodgkin lymphoma. Here the CDR3 DNA reads TGCGCCAGCAGCACTAGCGGGAGCTGGAATGAGCAGTTCTTC. Amino acids: CASSTSGSWNEQFF. The full variable domain, with the rest looked up from reference TRBV5-1 and TRBJ2-1, is KAGVTQTPRYLIKTRGQQVTLSCSPISGHRSVSWYQQTPGQGLQFLFEYFSETQRNKGNFPGRFSGRQFSNSRSEMNVSTLELGDSALYLCASSTSGSWNEQFFGPGTRLTVL.